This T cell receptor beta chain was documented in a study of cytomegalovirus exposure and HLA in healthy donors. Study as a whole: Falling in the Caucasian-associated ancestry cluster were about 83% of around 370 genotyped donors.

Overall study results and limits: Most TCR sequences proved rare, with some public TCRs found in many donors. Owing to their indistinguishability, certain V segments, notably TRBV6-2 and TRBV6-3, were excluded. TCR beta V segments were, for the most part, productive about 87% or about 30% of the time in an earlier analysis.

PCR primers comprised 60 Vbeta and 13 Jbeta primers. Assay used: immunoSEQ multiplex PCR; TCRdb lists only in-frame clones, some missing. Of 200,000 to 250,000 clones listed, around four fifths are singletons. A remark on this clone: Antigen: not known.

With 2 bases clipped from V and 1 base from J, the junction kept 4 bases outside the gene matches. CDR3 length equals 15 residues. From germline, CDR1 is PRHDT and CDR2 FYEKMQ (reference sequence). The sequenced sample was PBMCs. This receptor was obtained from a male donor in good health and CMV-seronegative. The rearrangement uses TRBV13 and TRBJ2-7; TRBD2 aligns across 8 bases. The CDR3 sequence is CASSLRASGSYEQYF. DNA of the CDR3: TGTGCCAGCAGCTTAAGGGCTAGCGGGTCCTACGAGCAGTACTTC.